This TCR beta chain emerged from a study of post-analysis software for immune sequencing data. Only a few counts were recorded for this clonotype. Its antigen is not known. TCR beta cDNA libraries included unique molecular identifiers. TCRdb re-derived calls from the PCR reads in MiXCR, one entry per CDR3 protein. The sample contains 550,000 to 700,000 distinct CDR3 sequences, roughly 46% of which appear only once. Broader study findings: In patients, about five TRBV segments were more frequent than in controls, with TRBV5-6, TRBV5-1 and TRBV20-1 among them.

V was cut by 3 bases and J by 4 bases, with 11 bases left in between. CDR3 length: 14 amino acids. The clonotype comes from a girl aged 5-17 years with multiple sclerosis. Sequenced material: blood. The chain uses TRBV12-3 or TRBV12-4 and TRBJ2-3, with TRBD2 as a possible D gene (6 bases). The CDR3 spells CASSLGGPPDTQYF. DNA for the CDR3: TGTGCCAGCAGTTTGGGGGGTCCCCCAGATACGCAGTATTTT.